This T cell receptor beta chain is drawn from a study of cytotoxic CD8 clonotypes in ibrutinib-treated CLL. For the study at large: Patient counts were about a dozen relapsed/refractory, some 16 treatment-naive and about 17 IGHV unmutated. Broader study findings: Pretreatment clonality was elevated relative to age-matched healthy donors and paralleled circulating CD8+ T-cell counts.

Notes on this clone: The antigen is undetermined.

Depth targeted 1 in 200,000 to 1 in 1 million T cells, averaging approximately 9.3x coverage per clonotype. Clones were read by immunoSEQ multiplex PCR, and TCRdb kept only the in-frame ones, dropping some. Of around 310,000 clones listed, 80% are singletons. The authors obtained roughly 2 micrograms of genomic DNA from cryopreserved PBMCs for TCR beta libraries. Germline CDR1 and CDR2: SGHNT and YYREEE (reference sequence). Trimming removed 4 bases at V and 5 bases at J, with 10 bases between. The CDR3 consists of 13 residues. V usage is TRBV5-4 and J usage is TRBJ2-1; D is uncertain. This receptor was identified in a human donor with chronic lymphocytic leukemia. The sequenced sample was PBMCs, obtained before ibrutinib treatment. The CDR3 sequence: CASSTYTDNEQFF. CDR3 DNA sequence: TGTGCCAGCAGCACTTACACGGACAATGAGCAGTTCTTC.